The 10 T cell receptor beta chains in this list originate from one sample, sequenced in a study of cytomegalovirus exposure and HLA in healthy donors. The PCR was carried out with 60 Vbeta primers and 13 Jbeta primers. Assay: immunoSEQ multiplex PCR; the TCRdb copy retains only in-frame clones and omits some. The repertoire has fewer than 100,000 clones, 60% to 80% of them found once; the top ten carry 6% to 8.5%. The sequencing input was PBMCs. The receptors come from a female donor in good health and CMV-seronegative.

This chain connects TRBV28 to TRBJ1-2, with 7 bases aligning to TRBD1. The germline CDR1 and CDR2 sequences are MDHEN and SYDVKM. CDR3 length: 17 residues. Trimming cost V 8 bases and J 4 bases; bases outside gene matches: 19. In DNA form, the CDR3 reads TGTGCCAGCCATCCTGCCCCCGGGACAGATTCCGCCTATGGCTACACCTTC. This gives the protein CASHPAPGTDSAYGYTF.

The chain uses TRBV4-1 and TRBJ1-3, with a weak D call TRBD1 (6 bases). Trimming left V 4 bases short and J 3 bases short, with 13 bases between. Looked up from germline, CDR1 is MGHRA and CDR2 is YSYEKL. The length of the CDR3 is 15 residues. CDR3 sequence (DNA): TGCGCCAGCAGCCCACAGGGACCTGGTGGAAACACCATATATTTT. Amino acid sequence: CASSPQGPGGNTIYF.

The V gene is TRBV6-6, the J gene TRBJ1-5; 9 bases match TRBD1. After removal of 7 bases from V and 2 bases from J, the junction contained 6 bases not matched to a gene. The CDR3 runs 15 residues. The germline V gene encodes CDR1 MNHNY and CDR2 SVGAGI (reference sequence). The DNA of the CDR3 is TGTGCCAGCACCAATTGGGACAGGGGCAATCAGCCCCAGCATTTT. Its translation: CASTNWDRGNQPQHF.

This chain joins TRBV15 and TRBJ2-1; the D is unclear. Germline CDR1 reads LNHNV; CDR2 reads YYDKDF (reference sequence). V shed 0 bases and J shed 10 bases, with 7 bases lying between them. This CDR3 has 12 residues. The CDR3 DNA sequence: TGTGCCACCAGCAGAGAACTGGTGGAGCAGTTCTTC. Its protein product is CATSRELVEQFF.

The chain couples TRBV5-1 to TRBJ2-7; D is unresolved. The CDR3 runs to 15 residues. Germline CDR1 reads SGHRS; CDR2 reads YFSETQ. Trimming shortened V by 0 bases and J by 0 bases, and 10 bases separated the two germline ends. For the CDR3, the DNA is TGCGCCAGCAGCTTGGGGTCGAGTCGCTCCTACGAGCAGTACTTC. It codes for CASSLGSSRSYEQYF.

The chain links TRBV28 to TRBJ2-2, with 11 bases that match TRBD1. The CDR3 sequence is 15 residues long. CDR1 is MDHEN, CDR2 SYDVKM, per germline. V gave up 4 bases and J gave up 3 bases; unmatched junction bases: 1. The CDR3 loop is CASSSGQGDTGELFF. CDR3 nucleotide sequence: TGTGCCAGCAGTTCGGGACAGGGGGACACCGGGGAGCTGTTTTTT.

The chain combines TRBV7-2 with TRBJ2-7; 13 positions agree with TRBD2. This CDR3 is built from 15 residues. V lost 3 bases, J lost 3 bases, and 2 bases stayed unmatched. Germline V CDR1 and CDR2: SGHTA, FQGNSA. CDR3 loop: CASSFTSGGVYEQYF. CDR3 nucleotide sequence: TGTGCCAGCAGCTTTACTAGCGGGGGGGTCTACGAGCAGTACTTC.

The rearrangement joins TRBV9 to TRBJ2-1; D remains ambiguous. Germline loops: CDR1 SGDLS, CDR2 YYNGEE. The V end lost 3 bases, the J end lost 1 base, and 8 bases lay between the germline ends. The CDR3 is 14 amino acids. In DNA form, the CDR3 reads TGTGCCAGCAGCGGGCGGATGTCCTACAATGAGCAGTTCTTC. Translating gives CASSGRMSYNEQFF.

A few counts support this clone. The CDR3 here is CASSIDGTSGKSSYNEQFF. For the CDR3, the DNA is TGTGCCAGTAGTATAGATGGGACTAGCGGGAAGAGCTCCTACAATGAGCAGTTCTTC. This rearrangement joins TRBV19 to TRBJ2-1; 13 bases are shared with TRBD2. Germline V gene data show CDR1 as LNHDA and CDR2 as SQIVND (reference sequence). Germline trimming cut 0 bases from V and 0 bases from J; bases unmatched to any gene: 5. The CDR3 extends over 19 amino acids.

This clone showed up just once. This chain joins TRBV18 and TRBJ1-3; tentative D call: TRBD1 (6 bases). The germline V and J ends were trimmed by 8 bases and 3 bases, with 20 bases remaining between them. The CDR3 consists of 16 residues. From germline, CDR1 is KGHSH and CDR2 LQKENI. The CDR3 DNA follows: TGTGCCAGCGCGTCGGACAGCCTCAAAATTGGAAACACCATATATTTT. As protein: CASASDSLKIGNTIYF.